One sample yielded the 25 T cell receptor beta chains listed below, sequenced in a study of regulatory T cells in long-lasting Graves disease. The time point is: persistent/refractory GD, antithyroid drugs over 5 years with positive TRAb. PBMC RNA served as the TCR library source. iRepertoire HTBI primers and Arm-PCR of CDR3 regions built TCR beta libraries. TCRdb ran MiXCR on the multiplex PCR reads and lists one entry per CDR3 protein. The top ten hold about 7.8% of the sample, which has roughly 500,000 distinct CDR3 sequences, more than 20% seen once. Here the sequenced sample was peripheral blood mononuclear cells (PBMCs), taken when the disease was refractory, from a patient treated with antithyroid drugs. These receptors all stem from a female donor with Graves disease.

This clonotype was detected only a few times. J is TRBJ1-4 and V is TRBV20-1; D is undetermined. This CDR3 is built from 17 residues. Trimming took off 0 bases at V and 0 bases at J, with 14 bases between the two ends. Germline V CDR1 and CDR2: DFQATT, SNEGSKA (reference sequence). CDR3 bases: TGCAGTGCTAGAGATCCCAAGCAGCTTGCAACTAATGAAAAACTGTTTTTT. It translates to CSARDPKQLATNEKLFF.

This chain uses TRBV12-3 or TRBV12-4 with TRBJ2-3; TRBD1 might be the D (6 bases). The CDR3 spans 14 residues. The V end lost 5 bases, the J end lost 1 base, and 10 bases lay between the germline ends. The CDR3 spells CASSLDRRTDTQYF. The CDR3 DNA sequence: TGTGCCAGCAGTCTAGACAGGCGCACAGATACGCAGTATTTT.

Only a few counts were recorded for this clonotype. The rearrangement uses TRBV11-2 and TRBJ2-1; the D gene could be TRBD1 or TRBD2 (5 bases each). Trimming stripped 8 bases from V and 8 bases from J, with 10 bases between. This CDR3 has 11 residues. Looked up from germline, CDR1 is SGHAT and CDR2 is FQNNGV. The CDR3 protein is CASAVGDEQFF. Here the CDR3 DNA reads TGTGCCAGCGCGGTGGGGGATGAGCAGTTCTTC.

This clonotype has more than one count but fewer than ten. The gene calls are TRBV12-3 or TRBV12-4 and TRBJ2-7; perhaps D is TRBD1 or TRBD2 (5 bases each). V was shortened by 11 bases and J by 5 bases, with 19 bases between the two germline ends. CDR3 length: 13 amino acids. The CDR3 loop reads CAPLGEKIHEQYF. The CDR3 coding sequence is TGTGCCCCCTTGGGGGAGAAGATCCACGAGCAGTACTTC.

The rearrangement links TRBV19 to TRBJ2-4; D might be TRBD2 (6 bases). Germline CDR1 reads LNHDA; CDR2 reads SQIVND (reference sequence). Trimming took 7 bases from V and 1 from J, leaving 14 bases between them. CDR3 length: 15 residues. CDR3 bases: TGTGCCAGTACCCCATCGGGGGTGGCCAAAAACATTCAGTACTTC. Translated, it gives CASTPSGVAKNIQYF.

This clonotype was observed at least ten times. CDR3 nucleotide sequence: TGTGCCAGCAGTTTGATCAGTACCACTGAAGCTTTCTTT. Its protein is CASSLISTTEAFF. V is TRBV28 and J is TRBJ1-1; D is undetermined. In germline, CDR1 is MDHEN, CDR2 SYDVKM. This CDR3 comprises 13 residues. V lost 3 bases and J lost 4, with 9 bases in between.

This clonotype was seen many times. V and J are TRBV28 and TRBJ1-1; D uncertain. CDR1 MDHEN and CDR2 SYDVKM come from the germline V gene. The CDR3 is 16 residues long. V lost 5 bases and J lost 1, with 17 bases in between. CDR3 nucleotide sequence: TGTGCCAGCAGTGAACCCACCGGGCTAAGGAACACTGAAGCTTTCTTT. It translates to CASSEPTGLRNTEAFF.

There are many counts of this clonotype. The chain employs TRBV6-1 and TRBJ2-7; TRBD1 might be the D (6 bases). The CDR3 totals 15 residues. CDR1 MNHNS and CDR2 SASEGT come from the germline V gene. The germline V and J ends were trimmed by 2 bases and 3 bases, with 14 bases remaining between them. DNA for the CDR3: TGTGCCAGCAGTGAACTCTCGACAGGAATCTACGAGCAGTACTTC. Its protein product is CASSELSTGIYEQYF.

V gene TRBV14 combines with J gene TRBJ2-3; D remains unclear. Per the germline V gene, CDR1 is SGHDN and CDR2 is FVKESK. CDR3 length: 12 residues. Deletions cut 5 bases from V and 6 bases from J, with 9 bases between. The DNA for the CDR3 is TGTGCCAGCAGCGGGGATTTGGATACGCAGTATTTT. Translated: CASSGDLDTQYF.

This clonotype was seen at least ten times. The chain links TRBV5-6 to TRBJ1-2, with D perhaps matching TRBD1 (6 bases). Germline CDR1 reads SGHDT; CDR2 reads YYEEEE. V lost 4 bases to trimming and J lost 13 bases, with 23 bases between them. This CDR3 region has 14 residues. The CDR3, as DNA: TGTGCCAGCAGCCGCCCGGGACAAGGTGGGCTAGGCACCTTC. Its translation is CASSRPGQGGLGTF.

This chain joins TRBV5-1 and TRBJ1-2; TRBD1 matches at 7 bases. The CDR3 loop spans 14 amino acids. The germline gives CDR1 SGHRS, CDR2 YFSETQ. J lost 6 bases, V lost 0 bases, and 5 bases had no gene match. Here the CDR3 DNA reads TGCGCCAGCAGCTTGGAAGGGGGCGCGGATGGCTACACCTTC. This sequence encodes CASSLEGGADGYTF.

V gene TRBV7-3 combines with J gene TRBJ2-4; perhaps TRBD1 as D (6 bases). The CDR3 totals 15 residues. Germline V gene data show CDR1 as SGHTA and CDR2 as FQGTGA. V was trimmed by 5 bases and J by 7 bases, leaving 18 bases between them. CDR3 coding DNA: TGTGCCAGCAGCCTTACAAGTGAGGGGGATAACATTCAGTACTTC. Amino acids: CASSLTSEGDNIQYF.

This clonotype appeared a few times. The gene calls are TRBV12-3 or TRBV12-4 and TRBJ1-3, with D unresolved. V was cut by 8 bases and J by 0 bases, with 8 bases left in between. This CDR3 comprises 13 residues. The CDR3, as DNA: TGTGCCAGCCGTCTTAACTCTGGAAACACCATATATTTT. Translation gives CASRLNSGNTIYF.

This clonotype was counted at least ten times. V gene TRBV12-3 or TRBV12-4 combines with J gene TRBJ2-5, with 7 bases matching TRBD1. The CDR3 length is 14 residues. J lost 5 bases, V lost 6 bases, and 9 bases had no gene match. The CDR3 coding sequence is TGTGCCAGCAGGGAGACAGGGACCGGGGAGACCCAGTACTTC. Its translation is CASRETGTGETQYF.

The J gene is TRBJ1-2, the V gene TRBV27; 10 positions agree with TRBD1. The CDR3 runs to 16 residues. The germline V gene has CDR1 MNHEY and CDR2 SMNVEV (reference sequence). With 5 bases clipped from V and 7 bases from J, the junction kept 13 bases outside the gene matches. This CDR3 reads CASSQYRDRGLSGYTF. The CDR3, as DNA: TGTGCCAGCAGTCAATACCGGGACAGGGGTCTCAGTGGCTACACCTTC.

This clonotype was recorded many times. The CDR3 loop is CASRSPPSGRKSYEQYF. The CDR3 nucleotides read TGTGCCAGCAGATCACCTCCTAGCGGGAGGAAGTCCTACGAGCAGTACTTC. The chain is built from TRBV6-1 and TRBJ2-7; 11 nucleotides match TRBD2. The germline gives CDR1 MNHNS, CDR2 SASEGT. The CDR3 is 17 amino acids. V lost 6 bases, J lost 1 base, and 11 bases stayed unmatched.

The J gene is TRBJ2-2, the V gene TRBV20-1; TRBD2 is a possible D gene (6 bases). The CDR3 runs to 13 residues. CDR1 is DFQATT, CDR2 SNEGSKA, per germline (reference sequence). V was clipped by 0 bases and J by 10 bases, with 12 bases between them. The chain's CDR3 is CSARDPGDLELFF. The CDR3 nucleotides are TGCAGTGCTAGAGATCCGGGGGACTTGGAGCTGTTTTTT.

The chain carries TRBV19 and TRBJ2-1, with a tentative D call TRBD2 (6 bases). V was clipped by 3 bases and J by 8 bases, with 14 bases between them. The CDR3 runs 14 residues. Germline V gene sequence: CDR1 LNHDA, CDR2 SQIVND (reference sequence). The CDR3 spells CASSIPGSLDEQFF. CDR3 sequence (DNA): TGTGCCAGTAGTATCCCCGGGAGTCTCGATGAGCAGTTCTTC.

This clonotype has ten or more counts. V usage is TRBV20-1 and J usage is TRBJ2-7; D perhaps matches TRBD2 (5 bases). Per germline, CDR1 DFQATT and CDR2 SNEGSKA (reference sequence). The CDR3 consists of 13 residues. The V and J ends lost 4 bases and 0 bases respectively, with 10 bases between them. Written as DNA, the CDR3 is TGCAGTGCTAAGCGGATCGACTCCTACGAGCAGTACTTC. Its translation is CSAKRIDSYEQYF.

This clonotype has at least ten counts. This rearrangement joins TRBV13 to TRBJ2-5, with D tentatively TRBD2 (6 bases). Germline V gene sequence: CDR1 PRHDT, CDR2 FYEKMQ (reference sequence). The CDR3 covers 15 residues. V was shortened by 1 base and J by 1 base, with 10 bases between the two germline ends. The CDR3, as DNA: TGTGCCAGCAGCTTAGCGGGAGAGACCCAAGAGACCCAGTACTTC. Amino acid sequence: CASSLAGETQETQYF.

The table lists this clonotype with a few counts. This sequence joins TRBV27 and TRBJ2-7, with 11 bases matching TRBD2. J lost 2 bases, V lost 6 bases, and 6 bases had no gene match. The CDR3 has 15 amino acids. Germline CDR1 is MNHEY and CDR2 is SMNVEV (reference sequence). The CDR3 DNA reads as TGTGCCAGCAGAACCGGGACTAGCGGAACCTACGAGCAGTACTTC. This encodes CASRTGTSGTYEQYF.

This clonotype was counted only a few times. The chain uses TRBV7-9 and TRBJ2-7; D is unresolved. The CDR3 sequence is 12 residues long. The germline V and J ends were trimmed by 4 bases and 5 bases, with 9 bases remaining between them. The germline V gene has CDR1 SEHNR and CDR2 FQNEAQ (reference sequence). CDR3 amino acids: CASSSLNHEQYF. For the CDR3, the DNA is TGTGCCAGCAGCTCCCTAAACCACGAGCAGTACTTC.

This clonotype was found many times. The CDR3 nucleotides are TGTGCCAGCAGCTTACTAGGGGGACAGTACTACGGCGGGGAGCTGTTTTTT. Encoded protein: CASSLLGGQYYGGELFF. The gene calls are TRBV11-2 and TRBJ2-2; 7 nucleotides match TRBD1. The CDR3 is made up of 17 amino acids. Germline V gene data show CDR1 as SGHAT and CDR2 as FQNNGV. V was pared by 2 bases and J by 7 bases, with 13 bases of the junction left unmatched.

Concerning this clonotype itself: Likely a read error: the CDR3 ends without its conserved phenylalanine or tryptophan. V usage is TRBV11-2 and J usage is TRBJ2-7; maybe TRBD2 (6 bases). The V gene's germline CDR1 is SGHAT and CDR2 FQNNGV. The CDR3 is 16 residues long. Trimming shortened V by 5 bases and J by 3 bases, and 20 bases separated the two germline ends. CDR3 in DNA: TGTGCCAGCAGCGTAAGGCCCGGGAGCTCCGTCTACGAGCAGTACCTC. Translating it yields CASSVRPGSSVYEQYL.

This clonotype showed up many times. The chain carries TRBV20-1 and TRBJ1-1, with 7 bases matching TRBD1. V shed 8 bases and J 1 base; nucleotides not matched to a gene: 4. There are 12 residues in the CDR3. CDR1 and CDR2 from the germline V gene are DFQATT and SNEGSKA (reference sequence). In DNA form, the CDR3 reads TGCAGTCCCGGGACAGCGAACACTGAAGCTTTCTTT. Protein sequence: CSPGTANTEAFF.